This T cell receptor (beta chain) was sequenced for a study of healthy donors' naive CD4 and CD8 T cells. Turning to this clonotype: Antigen: not known.

V lost 7 bases and J 6 bases, leaving 12 bases between the germline ends. The germline V gene has CDR1 MNHEY and CDR2 SMNVEV (reference sequence). The length of the CDR3 is 13 residues. Overall study results and limits: Bulk sequencing left alpha and beta chains unpaired. Positive CDR3 charge linked to CD4+ cells, negative to CD8+ cells. Most V and J genes were reportedly biased between naive CD4+ and CD8+ cells.

CD4+CD8-CD45RO-CD45RA+ cells were naive CD4+; CD8+CD4-CD45RA+CD27bright cells were naive CD8+. Each TCR library used approximately 500 ng of total RNA and a linear amplification protocol. TCRdb passed the reads through MiXCR, listing each CDR3 protein once. Seen here are 150,000 to 200,000 distinct CDR3 sequences, over 60% observed once, and the top ten hold approximately 2.5%. The V and J genes are TRBV27 and TRBJ2-2, with D unresolved. The receptor was derived from a pool of human donors in good health; the sample pools cells from several healthy donors. Sequenced input: naive CD4+ and CD8+ T cells sorted from blood, pooled from several donors. The CDR3 region is CASTPSNPGELFF. The CDR3 DNA reads TGTGCCAGCACCCCAAGTAACCCCGGGGAGCTGTTTTTT.